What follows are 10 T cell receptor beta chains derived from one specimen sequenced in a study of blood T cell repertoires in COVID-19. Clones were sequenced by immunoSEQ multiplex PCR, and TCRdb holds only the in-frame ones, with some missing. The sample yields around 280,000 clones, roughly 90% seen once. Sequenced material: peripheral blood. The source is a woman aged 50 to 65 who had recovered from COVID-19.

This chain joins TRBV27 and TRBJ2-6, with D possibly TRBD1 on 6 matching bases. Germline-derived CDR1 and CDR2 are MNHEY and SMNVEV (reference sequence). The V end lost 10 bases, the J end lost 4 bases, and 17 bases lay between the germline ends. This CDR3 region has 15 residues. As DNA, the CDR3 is TGTGCCACCTTATCGACGACAGGCGGGGCCAACGTCCTGACTTTC. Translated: CATLSTTGGANVLTF.

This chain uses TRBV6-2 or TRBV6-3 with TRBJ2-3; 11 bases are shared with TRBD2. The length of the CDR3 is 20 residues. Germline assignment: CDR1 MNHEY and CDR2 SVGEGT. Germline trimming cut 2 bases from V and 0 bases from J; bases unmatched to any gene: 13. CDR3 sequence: CASSYVWASGGTSSTDTQYF. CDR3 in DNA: TGTGCCAGCAGTTACGTGTGGGCTAGCGGGGGGACGTCTAGCACAGATACGCAGTATTTT.

CDR3 sequence reads: CASSGTGQGTYEQYF. CDR3 bases: TGTGCCAGCAGTGGAACGGGACAGGGAACCTACGAGCAGTACTTC. The J gene is TRBJ2-7, the V gene TRBV2; 9 positions match TRBD1. The CDR3 has 15 residues. V shed 4 bases and J 2 bases; nucleotides not matched to a gene: 6. The germline gives CDR1 SNHLY, CDR2 FYNNEI. Supplemented by reference TRBV2 and TRBJ2-7, the full variable domain reads EPEVTQTPSHQVTQMGQEVILRCVPISNHLYFYWYRQILGQKVEFLVSFYNNEISEKSEIFDDQFSVERPDGSNFTLKIRSTKLEDSAMYFCASSGTGQGTYEQYFGPGTRLTVT.

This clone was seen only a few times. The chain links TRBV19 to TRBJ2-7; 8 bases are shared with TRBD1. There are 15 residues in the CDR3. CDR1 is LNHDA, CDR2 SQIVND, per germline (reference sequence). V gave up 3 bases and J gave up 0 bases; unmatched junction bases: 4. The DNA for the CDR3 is TGTGCCAGTAGTATTACAGGGGGAAGCTCCTACGAGCAGTACTTC. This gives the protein CASSITGGSSYEQYF. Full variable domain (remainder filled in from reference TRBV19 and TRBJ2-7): DGGITQSPKYLFRKEGQNVTLSCEQNLNHDAMYWYRQDPGQGLRLIYYSQIVNDFQKGDIAEGYSVSREKKESFPLTVTSAQKNPTAFYLCASSITGGSSYEQYFGPGTRLTVT.

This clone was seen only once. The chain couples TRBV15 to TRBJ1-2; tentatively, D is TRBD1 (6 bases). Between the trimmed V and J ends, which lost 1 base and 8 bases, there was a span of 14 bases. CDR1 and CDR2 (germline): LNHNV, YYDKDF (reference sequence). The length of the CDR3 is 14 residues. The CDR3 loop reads CATSRGRGGGGYTF. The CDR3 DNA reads TGTGCCACCAGCAGAGGGCGGGGAGGGGGAGGCTACACCTTC.

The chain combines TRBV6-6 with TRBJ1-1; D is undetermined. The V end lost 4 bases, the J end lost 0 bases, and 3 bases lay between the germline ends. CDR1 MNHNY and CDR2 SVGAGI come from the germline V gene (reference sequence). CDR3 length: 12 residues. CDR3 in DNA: TGTGCCAGCAGTTCCATGAACACTGAAGCTTTCTTT. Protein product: CASSSMNTEAFF.

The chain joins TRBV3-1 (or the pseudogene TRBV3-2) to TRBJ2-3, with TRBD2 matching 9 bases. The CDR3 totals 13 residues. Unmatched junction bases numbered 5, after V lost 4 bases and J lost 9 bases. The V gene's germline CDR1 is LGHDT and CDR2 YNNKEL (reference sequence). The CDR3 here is CASSPEAGGTQYF. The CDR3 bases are TGTGCCAGCAGCCCGGAGGCGGGGGGGACGCAGTATTTT.

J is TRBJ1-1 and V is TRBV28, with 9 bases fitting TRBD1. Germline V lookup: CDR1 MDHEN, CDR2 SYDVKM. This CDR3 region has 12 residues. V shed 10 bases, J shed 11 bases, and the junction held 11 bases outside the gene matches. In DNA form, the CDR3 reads TGTGCCACCGTAACCTCCGGGACAGGGGCTTTCTTT. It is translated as CATVTSGTGAFF. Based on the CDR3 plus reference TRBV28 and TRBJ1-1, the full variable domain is DVKVTQSSRYLVKRTGEKVFLECVQDMDHENMFWYRQDPGLGLRLIYFSYDVKMKEKGDIPEGYSVSREKKERFSLILESASTNQTSMYLCATVTSGTGAFFGQGTRLTVV.

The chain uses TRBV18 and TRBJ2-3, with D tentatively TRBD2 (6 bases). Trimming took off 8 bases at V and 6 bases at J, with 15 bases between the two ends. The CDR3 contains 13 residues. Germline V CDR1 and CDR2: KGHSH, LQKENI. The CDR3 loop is CASAGGKEDTQYF. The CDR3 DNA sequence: TGTGCCAGCGCAGGAGGGAAAGAGGATACGCAGTATTTT. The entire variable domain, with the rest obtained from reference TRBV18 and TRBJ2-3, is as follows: NAGVMQNPRHLVRRRGQEARLRCSPMKGHSHVYWYRQLPEEGLKFMVYLQKENIIDESGMPKERFSAEFPKEGPSILRIQQVVRGDSAAYFCASAGGKEDTQYFGPGTRLTVL.

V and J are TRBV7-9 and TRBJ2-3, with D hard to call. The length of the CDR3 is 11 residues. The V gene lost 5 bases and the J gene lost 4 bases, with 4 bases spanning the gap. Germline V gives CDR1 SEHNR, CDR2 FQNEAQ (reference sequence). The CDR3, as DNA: TGTGCCAGCAGCCAGTCAGATACGCAGTATTTT. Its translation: CASSQSDTQYF.